Following are 21 T cell receptor beta chains from one sample sequenced in a study of T cells expressing NK-cell markers. TCRdb re-called the 5' RACE reads; one entry per CDR3 protein, DNA not given. This table lists about 260,000 distinct CDR3 sequences. What was sequenced was blood T cells: a sorted CD56 or NKG2C T cell subset, CD4+ or CD8+ T cells, or bulk PBMC T cells (not recorded which). The receptors here all came from a man aged 18 to 29 in good health.

This chain links TRBV20-1 with TRBJ2-3; TCRdb's assignment of TRBD1 cannot be checked, as there is no DNA. The germline V gene has CDR1 DFQATT and CDR2 SNEGSKA (reference sequence). The CDR3 extends over 15 amino acids. CDR3 loop: CSATPFDRGADTQYF.

CDR3 sequence: CASSLGTSGRASYNEQFF. This chain joins TRBV11-2 and TRBJ2-1; TCRdb's assignment of TRBD2 cannot be checked, as there is no DNA. This CDR3 spans 18 amino acids. Germline V lookup: CDR1 SGHAT, CDR2 FQNNGV.

The rearrangement uses TRBV27 and TRBJ2-1; checking the TCRdb D call of TRBD1 is not possible without DNA. This CDR3 has 12 amino acids. The germline V gene has CDR1 MNHEY and CDR2 SMNVEV (reference sequence). CDR3 sequence reads: CASSRGAGEQFF.

The V and J genes are TRBV10-3 and TRBJ2-2; TCRdb outputs TRBD2, but without DNA this stays unchecked. This CDR3 is built from 16 residues. Germline V gene sequence: CDR1 ENHRY, CDR2 SYGVKD. CDR3 sequence reads: CAISESRREATGELFF.

V and J are TRBV24-1 and TRBJ2-4; TCRdb reports TRBD1, a call that lacks DNA to check it against. The CDR3 runs 12 residues. In germline, CDR1 is KGHDR, CDR2 SFDVKD. The CDR3: CATSDAGPIQYF.

The chain employs TRBV27 and TRBJ2-1; absent DNA, TCRdb's TRBD1 call cannot be checked. Germline lookup yields CDR1 MNHEY and CDR2 SMNVEV (reference sequence). This CDR3 is built from 16 residues. The CDR3 is CASSLGDSWGRNEQFF.

The chain employs TRBV12-3 or TRBV12-4 and TRBJ2-3; the D gene TCRdb calls, TRBD2, cannot be checked with no DNA. The CDR3 has 17 amino acids. The CDR3 loop is CASSSLPGTPSADTQYF.

The chain has TRBV5-5 and TRBJ2-5; the D gene TCRdb calls, TRBD1, cannot be checked with no DNA. This CDR3 has 14 amino acids. Germline V CDR1 and CDR2: SGHKS, YYEKEE (reference sequence). This CDR3 is CASSLVSGKETQYF.

The chain carries TRBV20-1 and TRBJ1-1; absent DNA, TCRdb's TRBD1 call cannot be checked. CDR3 length: 14 residues. Germline CDR1 is DFQATT and CDR2 is SNEGSKA (reference sequence). The CDR3 reads CSARVQGNRLVAFF.

The rearrangement uses TRBV19 and TRBJ1-5; the TCRdb D gene call, TRBD1, has no DNA to confirm it. Germline V gives CDR1 LNHDA, CDR2 SQIVND (reference sequence). The CDR3 runs to 13 residues. The CDR3 reads CASKDRAAQPQHF.

The V gene is TRBV19, the J gene TRBJ2-1; TCRdb's D gene call, TRBD1, goes unchecked for lack of DNA. The length of the CDR3 is 13 residues. The germline gives CDR1 LNHDA, CDR2 SQIVND (reference sequence). The CDR3: CASSIGGVQAQFF.

The chain couples TRBV19 to TRBJ2-3; there is no DNA to check the TCRdb D call of TRBD2. Germline-derived CDR1 and CDR2 are LNHDA and SQIVND (reference sequence). CDR3 length equals 21 residues. The CDR3: CASRTNVGGRLAGGRPDTQYF.

This chain joins TRBV12-3 or TRBV12-4 and TRBJ2-3; the D call from TCRdb, TRBD1, cannot be confirmed without DNA. This CDR3 is 16 amino acids long. This chain's CDR3 is CASSPRDRRTTDTQYF.

The chain combines TRBV10-3 with TRBJ2-5. Per the germline V gene, CDR1 is ENHRY and CDR2 is SYGVKD. The CDR3 sequence is 16 residues long. The CDR3 sequence is CAISESRIPVVETQYF.

The V call is TRBV7-8, the J call TRBJ1-2; the D call of TRBD1 rests on TCRdb alone, since no DNA is present to check it. The CDR3 spans 18 residues. From germline, CDR1 is SGHVS and CDR2 FQNEAQ. This CDR3 is CASSPRTAPLPTNYGYTF.

The chain has TRBV6-1 and TRBJ2-7; TCRdb's assignment of TRBD1 cannot be checked, as there is no DNA. Germline V gene lookup returns CDR1 MNHNS and CDR2 SASEGT. This CDR3 is built from 15 residues. The CDR3 here is CASSPKGGHPYEQYF.

The V call is TRBV29-1, the J call TRBJ1-2; the TCRdb D gene call, TRBD1, has no DNA to confirm it. CDR3 length: 13 amino acids. Looked up from germline, CDR1 is SQVTM and CDR2 is ANQGSEA. The chain's CDR3 is CSVVARGGYGYTF.

This chain joins TRBV12-3 or TRBV12-4 and TRBJ2-3; lacking DNA, the TRBD1 call made by TCRdb goes unchecked. The CDR3 runs 17 residues. The CDR3 here is CASSPKQGKVNTDTQYF.

V usage is TRBV4-3 and J usage is TRBJ2-2; the TRBD2 assignment by TCRdb is unverifiable without DNA. Germline CDR1 is LGHNA and CDR2 is YSLEER. The CDR3 totals 18 residues. CDR3 sequence: CASSQGGLAGGYTGELFF.

The gene calls are TRBV20-1 and TRBJ2-1. Germline assignment: CDR1 DFQATT and CDR2 SNEGSKA (reference sequence). This CDR3 is 14 amino acids long. The chain's CDR3 is CSPVASSSYNEQFF.

The chain links TRBV5-1 to TRBJ1-2; absent DNA, TCRdb's TRBD1 call cannot be checked. This CDR3 spans 15 amino acids. CDR1 and CDR2 (germline): SGHRS, YFSETQ. CDR3 protein: CASSLEGGTAYGYTF.